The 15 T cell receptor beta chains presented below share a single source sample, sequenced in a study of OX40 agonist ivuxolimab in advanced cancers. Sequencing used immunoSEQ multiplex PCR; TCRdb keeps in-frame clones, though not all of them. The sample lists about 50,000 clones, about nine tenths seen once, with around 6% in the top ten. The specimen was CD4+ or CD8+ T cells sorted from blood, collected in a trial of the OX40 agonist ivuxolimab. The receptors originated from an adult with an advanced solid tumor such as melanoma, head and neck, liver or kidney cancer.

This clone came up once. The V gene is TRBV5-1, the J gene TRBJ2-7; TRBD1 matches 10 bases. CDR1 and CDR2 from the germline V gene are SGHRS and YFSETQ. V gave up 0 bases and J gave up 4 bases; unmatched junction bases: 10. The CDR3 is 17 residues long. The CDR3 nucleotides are TGCGCCAGCAGCTTGGTCGGGACAGGGGATTTTTTGTACGAGCAGTACTTC. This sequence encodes CASSLVGTGDFLYEQYF.

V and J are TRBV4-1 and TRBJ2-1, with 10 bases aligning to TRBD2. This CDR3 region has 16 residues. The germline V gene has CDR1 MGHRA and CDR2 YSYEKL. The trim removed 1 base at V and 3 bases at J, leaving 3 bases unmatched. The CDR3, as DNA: TGCGCCAGCAGCCAAGCTAGCGGGGGCTACTACAATGAGCAGTTCTTC. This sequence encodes CASSQASGGYYNEQFF.

The CDR3 loop is CASRPGQGPGNTIYF. The CDR3 bases are TGTGCCAGCAGACCAGGACAGGGTCCTGGAAACACCATATATTTT. The J gene is TRBJ1-3, the V gene TRBV2; 8 bases are a match to TRBD1. CDR1 is SNHLY, CDR2 FYNNEI, per germline. The length of the CDR3 is 15 residues. V trimming: 6 bases; J trimming: 2 bases; junction bases outside the gene matches: 6.

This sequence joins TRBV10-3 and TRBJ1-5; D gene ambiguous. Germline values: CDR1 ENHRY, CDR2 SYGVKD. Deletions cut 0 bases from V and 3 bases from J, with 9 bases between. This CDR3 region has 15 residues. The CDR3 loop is CAISESGQFNQPQHF. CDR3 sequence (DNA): TGTGCCATCAGTGAGTCCGGGCAGTTCAATCAGCCCCAGCATTTT.

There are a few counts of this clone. CDR3 in amino acids: CASSPTGGSRDEQFF. The CDR3 DNA follows: TGTGCCAGCAGCCCAACAGGGGGGTCCAGAGATGAGCAGTTCTTC. The chain combines TRBV6-5 with TRBJ2-1; TRBD1 matches at 8 bases. This CDR3 has 15 residues. The germline V gene encodes CDR1 MNHEY and CDR2 SVGAGI. J was trimmed by 8 bases and V by 6 bases; bases with no gene match: 12.

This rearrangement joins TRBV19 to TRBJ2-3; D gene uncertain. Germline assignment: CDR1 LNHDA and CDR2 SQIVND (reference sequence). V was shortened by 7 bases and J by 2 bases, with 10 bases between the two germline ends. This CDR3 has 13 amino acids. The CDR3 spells CASNTRITDTQYF. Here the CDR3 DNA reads TGTGCCAGTAACACCAGGATCACAGATACGCAGTATTTT.

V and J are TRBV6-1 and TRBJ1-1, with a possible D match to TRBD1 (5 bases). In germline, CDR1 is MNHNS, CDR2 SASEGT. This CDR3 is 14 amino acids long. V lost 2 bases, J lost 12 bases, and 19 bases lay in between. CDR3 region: CASSEPSGVGETFF. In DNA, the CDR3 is TGTGCCAGCAGTGAACCCTCGGGGGTCGGAGAAACTTTCTTT.

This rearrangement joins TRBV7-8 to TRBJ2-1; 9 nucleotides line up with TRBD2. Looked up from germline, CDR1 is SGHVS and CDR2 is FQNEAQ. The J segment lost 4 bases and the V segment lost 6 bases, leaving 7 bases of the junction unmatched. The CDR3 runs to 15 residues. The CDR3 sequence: CASRSAAGGYNEQFF. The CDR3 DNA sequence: TGTGCCAGCAGGAGCGCCGCGGGGGGGTACAATGAGCAGTTCTTC.

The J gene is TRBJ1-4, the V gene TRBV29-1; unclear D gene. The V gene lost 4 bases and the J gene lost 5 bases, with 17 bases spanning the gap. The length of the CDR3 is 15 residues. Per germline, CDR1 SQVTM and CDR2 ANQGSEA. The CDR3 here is CSVVEPSPLNEKLFF. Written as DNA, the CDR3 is TGCAGCGTTGTGGAACCTTCCCCTCTGAATGAAAAACTGTTTTTT.

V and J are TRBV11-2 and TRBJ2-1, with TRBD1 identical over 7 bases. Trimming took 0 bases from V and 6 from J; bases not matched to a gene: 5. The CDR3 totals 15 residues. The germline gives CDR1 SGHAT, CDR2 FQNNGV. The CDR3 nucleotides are TGTGCCAGCAGCTTAGAGACAGGGTTCTCCAATGAGCAGTTCTTC. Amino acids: CASSLETGFSNEQFF.

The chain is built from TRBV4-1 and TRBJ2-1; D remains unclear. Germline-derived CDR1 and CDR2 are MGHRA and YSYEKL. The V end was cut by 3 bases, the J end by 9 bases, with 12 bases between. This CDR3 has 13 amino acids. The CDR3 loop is CASSHNFQFEQFF. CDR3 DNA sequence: TGCGCCAGCAGCCACAATTTCCAGTTTGAGCAGTTCTTC.

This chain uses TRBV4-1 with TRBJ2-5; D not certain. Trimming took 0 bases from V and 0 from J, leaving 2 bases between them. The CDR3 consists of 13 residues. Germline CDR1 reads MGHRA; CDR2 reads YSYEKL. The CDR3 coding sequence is TGCGCCAGCAGCCAAGAAAACCAAGAGACCCAGTACTTC. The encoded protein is CASSQENQETQYF.

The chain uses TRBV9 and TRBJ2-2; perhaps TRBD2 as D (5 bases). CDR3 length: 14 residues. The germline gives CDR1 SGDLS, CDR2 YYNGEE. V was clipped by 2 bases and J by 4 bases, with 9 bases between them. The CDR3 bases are TGTGCCAGCAGCGTCAGTAGCGCCACCGGGGAGCTGTTTTTT. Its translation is CASSVSSATGELFF.

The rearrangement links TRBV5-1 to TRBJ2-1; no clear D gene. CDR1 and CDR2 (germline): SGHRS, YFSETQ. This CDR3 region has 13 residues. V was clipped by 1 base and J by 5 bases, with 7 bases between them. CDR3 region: CASSLQLDNEQFF. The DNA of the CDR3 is TGCGCCAGCAGCTTGCAGTTAGACAATGAGCAGTTCTTC.

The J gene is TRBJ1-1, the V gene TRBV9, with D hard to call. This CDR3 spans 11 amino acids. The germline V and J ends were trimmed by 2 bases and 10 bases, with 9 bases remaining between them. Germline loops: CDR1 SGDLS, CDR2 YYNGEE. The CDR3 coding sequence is TGTGCCAGCAGCGTTTCTGGTCCAGCTTTCTTT. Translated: CASSVSGPAFF.